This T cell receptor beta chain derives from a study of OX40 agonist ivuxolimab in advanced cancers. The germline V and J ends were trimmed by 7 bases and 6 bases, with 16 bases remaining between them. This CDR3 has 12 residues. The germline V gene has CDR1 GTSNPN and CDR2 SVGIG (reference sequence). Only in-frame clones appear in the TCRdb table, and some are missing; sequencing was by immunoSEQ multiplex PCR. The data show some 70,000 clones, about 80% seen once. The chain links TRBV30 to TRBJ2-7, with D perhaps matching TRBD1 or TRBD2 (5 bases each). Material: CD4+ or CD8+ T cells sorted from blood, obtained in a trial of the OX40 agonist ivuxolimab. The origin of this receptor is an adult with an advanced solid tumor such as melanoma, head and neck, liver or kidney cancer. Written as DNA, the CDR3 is TGTGCCTTAAACCGGGACCCCAGCGAGCAGTACTTC. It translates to CALNRDPSEQYF.